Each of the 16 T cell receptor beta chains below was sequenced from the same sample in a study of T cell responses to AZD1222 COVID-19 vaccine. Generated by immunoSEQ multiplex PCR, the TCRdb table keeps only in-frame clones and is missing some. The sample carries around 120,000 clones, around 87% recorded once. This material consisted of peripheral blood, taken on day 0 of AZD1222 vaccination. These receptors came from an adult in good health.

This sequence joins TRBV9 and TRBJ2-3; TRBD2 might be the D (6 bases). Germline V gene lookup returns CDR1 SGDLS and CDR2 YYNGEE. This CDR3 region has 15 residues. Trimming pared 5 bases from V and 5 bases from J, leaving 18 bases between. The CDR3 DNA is TGTGCCAGCAGTGAAACGGGGGAGCGGAGAGATACGCAGTATTTT. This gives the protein CASSETGERRDTQYF.

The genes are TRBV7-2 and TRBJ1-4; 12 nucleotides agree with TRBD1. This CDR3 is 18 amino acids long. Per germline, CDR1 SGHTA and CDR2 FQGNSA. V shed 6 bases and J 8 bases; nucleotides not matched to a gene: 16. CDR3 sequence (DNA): TGTGCCAGCAGGGCGTCATGGGACAGGGGGCCGGAGGGGGAAAAACTGTTTTTT. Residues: CASRASWDRGPEGEKLFF.

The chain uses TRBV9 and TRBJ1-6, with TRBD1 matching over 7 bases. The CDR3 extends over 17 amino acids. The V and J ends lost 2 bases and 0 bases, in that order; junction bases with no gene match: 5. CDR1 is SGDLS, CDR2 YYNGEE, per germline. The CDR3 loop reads CASSVDGDSSYNSPLHF. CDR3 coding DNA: TGTGCCAGCAGCGTGGATGGGGACAGCTCCTATAATTCACCCCTCCACTTT.

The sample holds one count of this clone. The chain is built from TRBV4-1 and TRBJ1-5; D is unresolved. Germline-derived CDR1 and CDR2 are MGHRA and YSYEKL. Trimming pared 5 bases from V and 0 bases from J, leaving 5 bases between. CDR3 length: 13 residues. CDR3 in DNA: TGCGCCAGCAGCGACTTTAGCAATCAGCCCCAGCATTTT. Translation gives CASSDFSNQPQHF.

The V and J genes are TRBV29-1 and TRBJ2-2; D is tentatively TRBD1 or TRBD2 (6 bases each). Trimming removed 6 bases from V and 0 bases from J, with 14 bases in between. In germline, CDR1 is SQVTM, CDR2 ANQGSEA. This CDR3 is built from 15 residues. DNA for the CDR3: TGCAGCGTCCGTAGGGGGGCCTCGAACACCGGGGAGCTGTTTTTT. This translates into CSVRRGASNTGELFF.

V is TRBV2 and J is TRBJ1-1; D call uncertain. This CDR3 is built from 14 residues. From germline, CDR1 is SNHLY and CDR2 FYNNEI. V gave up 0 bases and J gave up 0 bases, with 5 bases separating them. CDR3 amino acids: CASSEALMNTEAFF. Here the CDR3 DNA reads TGTGCCAGCAGTGAAGCGCTTATGAACACTGAAGCTTTCTTT. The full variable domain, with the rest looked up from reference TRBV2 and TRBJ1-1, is EPEVTQTPSHQVTQMGQEVILRCVPISNHLYFYWYRQILGQKVEFLVSFYNNEISEKSEIFDDQFSVERPDGSNFTLKIRSTKLEDSAMYFCASSEALMNTEAFFGQGTRLTVV.

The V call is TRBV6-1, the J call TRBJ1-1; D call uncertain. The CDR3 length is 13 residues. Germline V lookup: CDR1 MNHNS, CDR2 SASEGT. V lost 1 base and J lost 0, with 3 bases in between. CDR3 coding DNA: TGTGCCAGCAGTGAAGAGGTGAACACTGAAGCTTTCTTT. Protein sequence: CASSEEVNTEAFF.

CDR3 amino acids: CASTAGGDEQYF. The CDR3 nucleotides are TGTGCCAGCACGGCGGGGGGCGACGAGCAGTACTTC. V usage is TRBV27 and J usage is TRBJ2-7; 8 bases are shared with TRBD2. In germline, CDR1 is MNHEY, CDR2 SMNVEV (reference sequence). This CDR3 has 12 amino acids. The V gene end was trimmed by 7 bases and the J gene end by 5 bases; junction bases not matched to a gene: 4.

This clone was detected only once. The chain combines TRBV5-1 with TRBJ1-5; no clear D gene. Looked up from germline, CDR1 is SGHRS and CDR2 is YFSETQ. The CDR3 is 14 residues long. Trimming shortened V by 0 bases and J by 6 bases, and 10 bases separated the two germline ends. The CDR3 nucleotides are TGCGCCAGCAGCTTGGATGGGGTTTCTCAGCCCCAGCATTTT. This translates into CASSLDGVSQPQHF.

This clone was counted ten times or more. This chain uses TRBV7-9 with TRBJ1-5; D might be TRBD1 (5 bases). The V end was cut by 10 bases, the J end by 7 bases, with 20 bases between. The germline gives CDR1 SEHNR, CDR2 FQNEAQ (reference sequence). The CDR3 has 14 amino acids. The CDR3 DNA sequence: TGTGCCATCGGGCGGGAAGGGGCTCAACAGCCCCAGCATTTT. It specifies CAIGREGAQQPQHF.

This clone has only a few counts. The CDR3 nucleotides are TGTGCCAGCAGCTTGGGGAGAGGAGCTTTCTTT. It encodes CASSLGRGAFF. The chain links TRBV5-8 to TRBJ1-1, with D unclear. Germline V gene sequence: CDR1 SGHTS, CDR2 YDEGEE. The CDR3 is made up of 11 amino acids. Trimming removed 0 bases from V and 10 bases from J, with 7 bases in between.

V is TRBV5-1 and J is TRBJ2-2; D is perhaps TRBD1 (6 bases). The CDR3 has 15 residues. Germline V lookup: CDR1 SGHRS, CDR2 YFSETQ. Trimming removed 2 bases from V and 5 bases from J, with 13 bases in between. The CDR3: CASSLRDTGTGELFF. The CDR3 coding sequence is TGCGCCAGCAGCTTACGAGACACAGGGACCGGGGAGCTGTTTTTT.

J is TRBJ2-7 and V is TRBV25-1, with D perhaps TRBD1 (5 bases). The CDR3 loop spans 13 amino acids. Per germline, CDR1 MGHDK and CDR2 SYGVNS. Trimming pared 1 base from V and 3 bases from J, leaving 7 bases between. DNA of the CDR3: TGTGCCAGCAGTGAATTTCAGGGCTACGAGCAGTACTTC. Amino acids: CASSEFQGYEQYF.

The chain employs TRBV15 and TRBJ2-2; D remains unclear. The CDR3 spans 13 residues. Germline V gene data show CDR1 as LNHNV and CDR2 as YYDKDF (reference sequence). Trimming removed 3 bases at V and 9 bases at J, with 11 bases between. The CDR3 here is CATSRVPPRELFF. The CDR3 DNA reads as TGTGCCACCAGCAGGGTACCACCCCGGGAGCTGTTTTTT.

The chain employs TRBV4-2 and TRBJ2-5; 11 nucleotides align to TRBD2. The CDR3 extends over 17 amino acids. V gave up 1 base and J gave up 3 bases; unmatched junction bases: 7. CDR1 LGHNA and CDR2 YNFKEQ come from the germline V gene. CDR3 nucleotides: TGTGCCAGCAGCCAAGGGGAGGTAGCGGGGGGGAAAGAGACCCAGTACTTC. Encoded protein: CASSQGEVAGGKETQYF.

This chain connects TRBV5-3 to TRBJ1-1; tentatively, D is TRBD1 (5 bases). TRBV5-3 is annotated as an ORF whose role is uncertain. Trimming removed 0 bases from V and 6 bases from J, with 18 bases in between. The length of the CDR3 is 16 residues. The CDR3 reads CARSLVARLRGAEAFF. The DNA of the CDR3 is TGTGCCAGAAGCTTGGTAGCCAGGTTAAGGGGCGCTGAAGCTTTCTTT.